This TCR beta chain stems from a study of cytomegalovirus exposure and HLA in healthy donors. This CDR3 is built from 16 residues. CDR1 is MNHNY and CDR2 is SVGAGI in the germline V gene (reference sequence). V lost 0 bases to trimming and J lost 0 bases, with 11 bases between them. It was with 60 Vbeta and 13 Jbeta primers that the PCR ran. Produced via immunoSEQ multiplex PCR; TCRdb's table is partial and in-frame only. The data show some 60,000 clones, 65% to 75% seen once. The clonotype originates from a woman aged 25 to 39 in good health and CMV-seronegative. Specimen: PBMCs. The V call is TRBV6-6, the J call TRBJ1-1; D is unresolved. The CDR3 sequence: CASSYSSSSMNTEAFF. CDR3 nucleotides: TGTGCCAGCAGTTACTCGTCGTCGAGCATGAACACTGAAGCTTTCTTT.